Listed below are T cell receptor beta chains from one sample, sequenced in a study of vaccination and CD4 T cells after COVID-19. Which antigens these TCRs recognize remains unknown. TCRdb itself ran the PCR reads through MiXCR, one entry per CDR3 protein. The sample yields some 6,200 distinct CDR3 sequences, roughly 30% seen once. This sample comprised CD4+ T cells from blood, cultured in vitro, obtained after SARS-CoV-2 vaccination. The receptors were sampled from a human donor who had recovered from COVID-19. Both conserved end residues are part of each CDR3. The D gene is left open where the match is weak.

J | D | V | CDR3
TRBJ2-5 | NA | TRBV4-2 | CASSQDRYETQYF
TRBJ2-3 | TRBD2 | TRBV7-2 | CASSLEALGLAGALKYF
TRBJ2-3 | NA | TRBV20-1 | CSASGSAPSDTQYF
TRBJ1-6 | NA | TRBV28 | CAGTSSYNSPLHF
TRBJ2-5 | TRBD2 | TRBV7-2 | CASSPRTRQETQYF
TRBJ1-1 | NA | TRBV21-1 | CASSIRNTEAFF
TRBJ1-2 | NA | TRBV20-1 | CSARDPRTALDYTF
TRBJ2-1 | NA | TRBV5-4 | CASSFQGQGNNEQFF
TRBJ1-6 | NA | TRBV7-3 | CASSLWATNSPLHF
TRBJ2-1 | NA | TRBV7-9 | CASSQGNEQFF
TRBJ2-1 | NA | TRBV20-1 | CSARSTDNEQFF
TRBJ2-5 | NA | TRBV6-5 | CASSNSWETQYF
TRBJ1-2 | TRBD1 | TRBV6-5 | CASSYSSPGQGYGYTF
TRBJ2-7 | NA | TRBV7-2 | CASSSRGAPYEQYF
TRBJ1-2 | TRBD1 | TRBV19 | CASSRWTGEGYTF
TRBJ2-3 | TRBD1 | TRBV7-9 | CASSSRTGTQGTQYF
TRBJ2-1 | TRBD2 | TRBV7-3 | CASSSGTSGDNEQFF
TRBJ1-1 | TRBD1 | TRBV6-1 | CASRSGTVNTEAFF
TRBJ2-1 | NA | TRBV19 | CASTDGLSSYNEQFF
TRBJ2-7 | TRBD1 | TRBV7-2 | CASSFHSGGQGARSSYEQYF
TRBJ2-3 | TRBD2 | TRBV20-1 | CSASPGLAGDKDTQYF
TRBJ2-3 | NA | TRBV20-1 | CSARDPRGSTDTQYF
TRBJ1-5 | TRBD1 | TRBV6-1 | CARRQGISPQHF
TRBJ2-5 | NA | TRBV27 | CASSGVGYQETQYF
TRBJ2-7 | TRBD1 | TRBV25-1 | CASSETYPTGRSYEQYF
TRBJ2-5 | NA | TRBV27 | CASSSSARDGDIETQYF
TRBJ2-5 | NA | TRBV9 | CASSPPGQKETQYF
TRBJ2-3 | NA | TRBV7-3 | CASSLYGGPLDTQYF
TRBJ2-3 | NA | TRBV6-1 | CASRRSGGAGDTQYF
TRBJ2-1 | TRBD2 | TRBV10-3 | CAISESPSGGPTNEQFF
TRBJ2-5 | NA | TRBV7-6 | CASSLAGTPQTQYF
TRBJ2-3 | NA | TRBV20-1 | CSASDPRGFTDTQYF
TRBJ1-1 | NA | TRBV7-3 | CASSFSPGNTEAFF
TRBJ2-7 | TRBD2 | TRBV5-4 | CASSWAGTSSHEQYF
TRBJ2-2 | NA | TRBV7-2 | CASSSRQGNLFF
TRBJ2-7 | NA | TRBV7-9 | CASSLGGDQQYF
TRBJ2-6 | NA | TRBV7-2 | CASSLEGSSGANVLTF
TRBJ2-5 | TRBD1 | TRBV6-5 | CASSYRIHRGDGETQYF
TRBJ2-1 | NA | TRBV6-5 | CASSYYSGSSYNEQFF
TRBJ2-1 | NA | TRBV7-9 | CASSPPPPGDYNEQFF
TRBJ2-3 | NA | TRBV20-1 | CSARTGGLDTQYF
TRBJ2-7 | NA | TRBV20-1 | CSARNLAYEQYF
TRBJ1-1 | NA | TRBV7-8 | CASSWRGVGMNTEAFF
TRBJ2-7 | TRBD2 | TRBV7-2 | CASGLTGPGASGSFNEQYF
TRBJ2-5 | NA | TRBV19 | CASRRSGEKTQYF
TRBJ2-3 | TRBD1 | TRBV7-9 | CASSLGYRGSTDTQYF
TRBJ1-1 | NA | TRBV20-1 | CSARIQGLLNTEAFF
TRBJ2-7 | NA | TRBV5-8 | CASIDRRGKYEQYF
TRBJ1-2 | TRBD1 | TRBV6-5 | CASSYSRGLEGYTF
TRBJ1-2 | NA | TRBV6-1 | CASSPSFGYTF
TRBJ2-1 | TRBD2 | TRBV7-3 | CASSPSGGFYNEQFF
TRBJ1-5 | NA | TRBV7-4 | CASSLGSATGNQPQHF
TRBJ2-1 | TRBD2 | TRBV20-1 | CSGWEGRGEQFF
TRBJ2-3 | TRBD2 | TRBV7-2 | CASSSTGGATDTQYF